What follows are 21 T cell receptor beta chains derived from one specimen sequenced in a study of radiotherapy plus CTLA-4 blockade in lung cancer. TCRdb's table, derived via immunoSEQ multiplex PCR, lists solely in-frame clones and lacks some. The sample consists of about 120,000 clones, about four fifths of them appearing once. The source material was peripheral blood, sampled from a patient treated with radiotherapy plus ipilimumab. The receptors originated from a human donor with non-small cell lung cancer who had a partial response to radiotherapy plus ipilimumab.

The CDR3 is CASSLARGNYNEQFF. The CDR3 DNA reads TGTGCCAGCAGTTTAGCCAGGGGGAACTACAATGAGCAGTTCTTC. The chain couples TRBV28 to TRBJ2-1; 7 bases are a match to TRBD1. The CDR3 length is 15 residues. The V and J ends lost 2 bases and 3 bases, in that order; junction bases with no gene match: 4. Germline V gives CDR1 MDHEN, CDR2 SYDVKM.

The chain employs TRBV10-3 and TRBJ2-3, with TRBD2 matching 11 bases. This CDR3 contains 18 residues. Germline CDR1 ENHRY, CDR2 SYGVKD. V shed 8 bases, J shed 0 bases, and the junction held 13 bases outside the gene matches. CDR3 DNA sequence: TGTGCCATCGGCGAAGGACTAGCGGGTAAAACTAGCACAGATACGCAGTATTTT. It encodes CAIGEGLAGKTSTDTQYF.

The V gene is TRBV5-5, the J gene TRBJ2-5; D possibly corresponds to TRBD1 (6 bases). Germline assignment: CDR1 SGHKS and CDR2 YYEKEE (reference sequence). V was clipped by 1 base and J by 6 bases, with 10 bases between them. This CDR3 region has 13 residues. This chain's CDR3 is CASSLSRGKTQYF. The CDR3 coding sequence is TGTGCCAGCAGCTTGTCCAGGGGAAAGACCCAGTACTTC.

This clone was seen a handful of times. The chain employs TRBV29-1 and TRBJ2-1; a possible D gene is TRBD1 (6 bases). V gave up 3 bases and J gave up 0 bases, with 9 bases separating them. CDR1 and CDR2 from the germline V gene are SQVTM and ANQGSEA. The CDR3 runs 14 residues. DNA of the CDR3: TGCAGCGTTGAGGCCAGGGGCTCCTACAATGAGCAGTTCTTC. This gives the protein CSVEARGSYNEQFF.

The rearrangement links TRBV19 to TRBJ2-7, with 7 bases matching TRBD1. This CDR3 has 13 amino acids. Germline V CDR1 and CDR2: LNHDA, SQIVND (reference sequence). Losses at the gene ends were 4 bases for V and 1 base for J; bases not matched to a gene: 1. The CDR3 protein is CASSKGASYEQYV. The CDR3 DNA reads TGTGCCAGTAGTAAGGGGGCATCCTACGAGCAGTACGTC.

CDR3 nucleotides: TGTGCCAGTAGTGACAGGGGGCGAGGAAACACCATATATTTT. Encoded protein: CASSDRGRGNTIYF. The J gene is TRBJ1-3, the V gene TRBV19; 10 bases are shared with TRBD1. Germline CDR1 reads LNHDA; CDR2 reads SQIVND (reference sequence). This CDR3 comprises 14 residues. The junction had 2 bases not matched to a gene; V was cut back by 5 bases and J by 4 bases.

The chain links TRBV6-1 to TRBJ2-5, with TRBD2 matching over 7 bases. V lost 2 bases, J lost 4 bases, and 7 bases stayed unmatched. This CDR3 has 15 residues. Germline CDR1 is MNHNS and CDR2 is SASEGT. For the CDR3, the DNA is TGTGCCAGCAGTGAAATAATCGGGGAGGGAGAGACCCAGTACTTC. As protein: CASSEIIGEGETQYF.

The CDR3 spells CASSQVSGGTYEQYF. The DNA for the CDR3 is TGTGCCAGCAGCCAAGTTTCAGGGGGGACCTACGAGCAGTACTTC. This chain uses TRBV4-2 with TRBJ2-7; D is possibly TRBD1 (7 bases). Trimming cost V 1 base and J 2 bases, with 12 bases left between them. This CDR3 spans 15 amino acids. Germline loops: CDR1 LGHNA, CDR2 YNFKEQ.

The chain joins TRBV18 to TRBJ1-1, with 9 bases matching TRBD1. The CDR3 has 17 residues. The germline gives CDR1 KGHSH, CDR2 LQKENI. V shed 2 bases and J 4 bases; nucleotides not matched to a gene: 11. In DNA, the CDR3 is TGTGCCAGCTCACCAGCCTTACAGGGGGCGCGGAGCACTGAAGCTTTCTTT. This codes for CASSPALQGARSTEAFF.

The CDR3 is CASSLGGRAVDTQYF. As DNA, the CDR3 is TGTGCCAGCAGCTTAGGTGGGAGGGCCGTAGATACGCAGTATTTT. The rearrangement links TRBV7-2 to TRBJ2-3, with TRBD2 matching 7 bases. The CDR3 loop spans 15 amino acids. Germline-derived CDR1 and CDR2 are SGHTA and FQGNSA. V shed 1 base and J 5 bases; nucleotides not matched to a gene: 6.

This sequence joins TRBV2 and TRBJ1-3; D is unclear. Trimming removed 1 base from V and 0 bases from J, with 10 bases in between. This CDR3 region has 16 residues. CDR1 and CDR2 (germline): SNHLY, FYNNEI. CDR3 in DNA: TGTGCCAGCAGTGAAGTCCTGGCGGACTCTGGAAACACCATATATTTT. It specifies CASSEVLADSGNTIYF.

On this clone: Other DNA sequences from this sample encode an identical CDR3 as well. J is TRBJ1-4 and V is TRBV6-5; TRBD1 matches at 11 bases. Germline CDR1 is MNHEY and CDR2 is SVGAGI. The CDR3 runs to 15 residues. With V trimmed by 4 bases and J by 5 bases, 3 bases remained unmatched. The CDR3 sequence: CASSSWDRGNEKLFF. The CDR3 DNA is TGTGCCAGCAGTTCCTGGGACAGGGGGAATGAAAAACTGTTTTTT.

V is TRBV18 and J is TRBJ1-4; 8 nucleotides align to TRBD1. The CDR3 has 17 residues. The germline V gene encodes CDR1 KGHSH and CDR2 LQKENI. Trimming removed 1 base from V and 6 bases from J; junction bases left unmatched: 10. For the CDR3, the DNA is TGTGCCAGCTCACCACGGACAGGGAACAACTACGATGAAAAACTGTTTTTT. This translates into CASSPRTGNNYDEKLFF.

As DNA, the CDR3 is TGTGCCAGCAGTGATCGACTCTCCCTGACGGGAGGGATCTACAATGAGCAGTTCTTC. Amino acids: CASSDRLSLTGGIYNEQFF. The rearrangement links TRBV6-1 to TRBJ2-1; 8 bases are a match to TRBD2. V dropped 3 bases and J dropped 3; count of bases not matched to a gene: 16. The CDR3 is 19 residues long. Looked up from germline, CDR1 is MNHNS and CDR2 is SASEGT.

Remarks on this clone: A read error may account for a junction end that differs from germline. The chain joins TRBV7-7 to TRBJ1-1; D gene uncertain. The CDR3 is 13 amino acids. Germline V CDR1 and CDR2: SSHAT, FNYEAQ (reference sequence). The CDR3 loop reads CASSFQENTEAFF. CDR3 DNA sequence: TGTGCTAGCAGCTTTCAGGAGAACACTGAAGCTTTCTTT.

The V gene is TRBV15, the J gene TRBJ2-7, with 8 bases lining up with TRBD2. This CDR3 is 13 amino acids long. The germline V gene encodes CDR1 LNHNV and CDR2 YYDKDF (reference sequence). J gave up 2 bases and V 5 bases, and 2 bases lay outside the gene matches. CDR3 DNA: TGTGCCACCAGCGGCGGGGGGACCTACGAGCAGTACGTC. Residues: CATSGGGTYEQYV.

V gene TRBV18 combines with J gene TRBJ2-4, with 8 bases identical to TRBD1. CDR3 size: 19 residues. V was pared by 2 bases and J by 1 base, with 13 bases of the junction left unmatched. Germline CDR1 KGHSH, CDR2 LQKENI. The CDR3 sequence is CASSPGAGGGRGAKNIQYF. The CDR3, as DNA: TGTGCCAGCTCACCAGGGGCAGGGGGCGGTCGAGGTGCCAAAAACATTCAGTACTTC.

This clone was observed a single time. The V gene is TRBV18, the J gene TRBJ1-2; TRBD1 matches 7 bases. V lost 2 bases and J lost 4; bases outside the gene matches: 4. Germline-derived CDR1 and CDR2 are KGHSH and LQKENI. CDR3 length: 14 amino acids. The CDR3 loop is CASSPEGALYGYTF. The CDR3, as DNA: TGTGCCAGCTCACCAGAGGGGGCCCTCTATGGCTACACCTTC.

This clone has ten or more counts. J is TRBJ2-7 and V is TRBV5-1; 7 positions agree with TRBD1. CDR1 SGHRS and CDR2 YFSETQ come from the germline V gene. There are 14 residues in the CDR3. Losses at the gene ends were 5 bases for V and 0 bases for J; bases not matched to a gene: 5. CDR3 residues: CASRQGSSSYEQYV. The CDR3 DNA is TGCGCCAGCAGACAGGGGTCTAGCTCCTACGAGCAGTACGTC.

The chain employs TRBV2 and TRBJ1-5; 8 positions agree with TRBD1. CDR1 and CDR2 (germline): SNHLY, FYNNEI. With V trimmed by 7 bases and J by 2 bases, 7 bases remained unmatched. This CDR3 is built from 15 residues. CDR3 sequence reads: CASNGQGLGNQPQHF. The DNA for the CDR3 is TGTGCCAGCAATGGACAGGGTTTGGGCAATCAGCCCCAGCATTTT.

This clone is medium-sized (0.01 to 0.1%) within its sample. The rearrangement joins TRBV7-9 to TRBJ1-2; D gene uncertain. CDR1 and CDR2 (germline): SEHNR, FQNEAQ (reference sequence). The CDR3 length is 15 residues. The germline V and J ends were trimmed by 7 bases and 4 bases, with 19 bases remaining between them. The CDR3 DNA follows: TGTGCCAGCACCCCATCCACAACATCCCCCTATGGCTACACCTTC. Amino acid sequence: CASTPSTTSPYGYTF.